A single T cell receptor (beta chain) is shown here with its context. What it binds is unknown. The authors amplified TCR beta CDR3 regions from RNA transcripts. The first-round RT-PCR employed HTBI primers together with the Qiagen OneStep RT-PCR kit. A multiplex PCR was then performed as the second round. TCRdb redid the calling of the multiplex PCR reads with MiXCR, one entry per CDR3 protein. This table holds approximately 540,000 distinct CDR3 sequences, about 40% found once. This sample was included in a study of Graves' ophthalmopathy and Graves' hyperthyroidism. Study as a whole: Where ophthalmopathy was absent within 18 months of follow-up, hyperthyroidism was stable.

Study-level findings and limits: Ophthalmopathy progression predictions by the model showed about 72% specificity and roughly 70% sensitivity.

Germline CDR1 and CDR2: SGHNT and YYREEE (reference sequence). CDR3 length: 15 residues. Trimming cost V 4 bases and J 5 bases, with 13 bases left between them. Hyperthyroidism was new, under 2 months, in patients aged 18 to 65. The chain employs TRBV5-4 and TRBJ1-6, with a possible D match to TRBD1 (6 bases). This sequence was found in an adult man with Graves' hyperthyroidism. The specimen sequenced was peripheral blood or thyroid tissue (not recorded which). In nucleotides, the CDR3 is TGTGCCAGCAGCCTCTCACAGGGCGATAATTCACCCCTCCACTTT. Its protein is CASSLSQGDNSPLHF.